This T cell receptor beta chain was sequenced during a study of OX40 agonist ivuxolimab in advanced cancers. To note about this clone: Its specificity is not known.

Findings and caveats of the study: More expanded clones were found, on average, in CD8+ than in CD4+ T cells.

Clones were read by immunoSEQ multiplex PCR, and TCRdb kept only the in-frame ones, dropping some. The data contain approximately 40,000 clones, around 89% of them singletons. CDR3 length: 15 amino acids. The V and J ends lost 1 base and 2 bases, in that order; junction bases with no gene match: 5. From germline, CDR1 is LGHNA and CDR2 YNFKEQ. The chain combines TRBV4-2 with TRBJ2-7, with 7 bases that match TRBD2. The sequence came from an adult with an advanced solid tumor such as melanoma, head and neck, liver or kidney cancer. This specimen was CD4+ or CD8+ T cells sorted from blood, taken in a trial of the OX40 agonist ivuxolimab. The CDR3 bases are TGTGCCAGCAGCCAAGGGGAGGGGCCTACCTACGAGCAGTACTTC. Translated, it gives CASSQGEGPTYEQYF.